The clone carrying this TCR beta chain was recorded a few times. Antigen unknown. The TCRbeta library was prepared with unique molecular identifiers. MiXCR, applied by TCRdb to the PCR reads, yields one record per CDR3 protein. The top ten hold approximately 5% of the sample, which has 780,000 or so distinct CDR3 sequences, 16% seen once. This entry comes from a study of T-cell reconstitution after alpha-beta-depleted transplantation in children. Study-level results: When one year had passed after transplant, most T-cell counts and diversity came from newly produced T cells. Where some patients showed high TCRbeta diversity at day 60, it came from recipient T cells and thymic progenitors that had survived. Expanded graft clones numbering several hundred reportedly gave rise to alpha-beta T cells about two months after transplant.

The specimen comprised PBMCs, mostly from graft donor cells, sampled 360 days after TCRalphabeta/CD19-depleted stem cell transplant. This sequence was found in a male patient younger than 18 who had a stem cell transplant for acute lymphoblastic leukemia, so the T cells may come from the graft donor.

The CDR3 sequence is CASSVGGPPYNEQFF. The DNA for the CDR3 is TGTGCCAGCAGCGTAGGAGGGCCCCCCTACAATGAGCAGTTCTTC. The J gene is TRBJ2-1, the V gene TRBV9, with D maybe TRBD2 (5 bases). The CDR3 consists of 15 residues. The germline V and J ends were trimmed by 0 bases and 2 bases, with 9 bases remaining between them. The V gene's germline CDR1 is SGDLS and CDR2 YYNGEE.